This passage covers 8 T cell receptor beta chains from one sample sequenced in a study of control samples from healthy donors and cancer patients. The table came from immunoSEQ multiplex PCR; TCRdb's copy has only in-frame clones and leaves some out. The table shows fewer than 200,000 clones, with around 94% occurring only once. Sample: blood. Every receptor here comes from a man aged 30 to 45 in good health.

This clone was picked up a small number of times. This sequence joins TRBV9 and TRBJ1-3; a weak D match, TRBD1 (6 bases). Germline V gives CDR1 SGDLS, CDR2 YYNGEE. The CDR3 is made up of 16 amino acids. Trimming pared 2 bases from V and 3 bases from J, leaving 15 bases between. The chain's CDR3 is CASSVNVGAGGNTIYF. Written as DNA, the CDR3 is TGTGCCAGCAGCGTGAACGTGGGGGCTGGTGGAAACACCATATATTTT.

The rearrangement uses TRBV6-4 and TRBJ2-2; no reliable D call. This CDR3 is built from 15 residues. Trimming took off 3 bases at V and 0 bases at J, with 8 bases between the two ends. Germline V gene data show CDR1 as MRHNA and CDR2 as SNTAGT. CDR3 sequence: CASSEGSANTGELFF. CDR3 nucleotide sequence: TGTGCCAGCAGTGAAGGCAGCGCGAACACCGGGGAGCTGTTTTTT.

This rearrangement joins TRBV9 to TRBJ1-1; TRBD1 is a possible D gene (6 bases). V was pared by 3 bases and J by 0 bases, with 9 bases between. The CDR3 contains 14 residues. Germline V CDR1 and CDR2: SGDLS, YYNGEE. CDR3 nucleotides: TGTGCCAGCAGCGGGGGGCTTTTGAACACTGAAGCTTTCTTT. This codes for CASSGGLLNTEAFF.

The CDR3 protein is CATSQGSGYTF. CDR3 in DNA: TGTGCCACCAGCCAGGGTTCAGGCTACACCTTC. The rearrangement joins TRBV24-1 to TRBJ1-2, with D possibly TRBD1 on 5 matching bases. The germline CDR1 and CDR2 sequences are KGHDR and SFDVKD. V was shortened by 7 bases and J by 8 bases, with 10 bases between the two germline ends. This CDR3 region has 11 residues.

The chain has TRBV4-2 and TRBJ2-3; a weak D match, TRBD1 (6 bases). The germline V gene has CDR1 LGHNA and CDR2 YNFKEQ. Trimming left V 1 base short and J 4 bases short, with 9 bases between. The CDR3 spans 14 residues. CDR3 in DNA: TGTGCCAGCAGCCAAGCAACAGGGTCAGATACGCAGTATTTT. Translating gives CASSQATGSDTQYF.

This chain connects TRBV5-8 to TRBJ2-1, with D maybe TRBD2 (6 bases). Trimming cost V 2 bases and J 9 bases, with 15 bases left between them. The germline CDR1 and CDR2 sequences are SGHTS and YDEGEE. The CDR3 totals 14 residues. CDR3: CASSLKRRGGEQFF. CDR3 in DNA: TGTGCCAGCAGCTTAAAAAGGCGGGGAGGTGAGCAGTTCTTC.

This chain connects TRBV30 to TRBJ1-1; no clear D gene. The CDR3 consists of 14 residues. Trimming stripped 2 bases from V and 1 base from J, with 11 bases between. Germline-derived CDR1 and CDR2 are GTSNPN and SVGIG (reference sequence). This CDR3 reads CAWSRWPPNTEAFF. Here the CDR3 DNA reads TGTGCCTGGAGTAGGTGGCCGCCGAACACTGAAGCTTTCTTT.

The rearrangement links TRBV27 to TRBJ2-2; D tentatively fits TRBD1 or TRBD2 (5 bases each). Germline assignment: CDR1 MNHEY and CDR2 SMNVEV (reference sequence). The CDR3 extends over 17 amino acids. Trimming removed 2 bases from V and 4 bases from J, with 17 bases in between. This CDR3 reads CASSLRGTGTATGELFF. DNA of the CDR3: TGTGCCAGCAGTTTAAGGGGAACGGGAACGGCCACCGGGGAGCTGTTTTTT.